This T cell receptor beta chain appears in the sequencing data of a study of human T cells and chemical hapten exposure. Time point noted: patch test 1, 2 weeks after DPC sensitization. Described treatment: therapeutic diphenylcyclopropenone sensitization with weekly scalp DPC. As concerns this clonotype: A clone one base away is much larger, so this may be a read error.

TCRdb processed the RACE reads anew with MiXCR; each CDR3 protein has one entry. The sample holds more than 65,000 distinct CDR3 sequences, about 6.8% seen once. The CDR3 is 20 residues long. The germline V gene encodes CDR1 GTSNPN and CDR2 SVGIG (reference sequence). The TCR sequence derives from a young woman with alopecia areata. Some clones in this sample may be carry-over from other donors' samples. V is TRBV30 and J is TRBJ2-5; the match to TRBD2 covers 13 bases. Sequencing used whole blood, obtained in connection with sensitization to the hapten diphenylcyclopropenone (DPC). DNA for the CDR3: TGTGTCTGGATCTCTGACGACAGATGGACTAGCGGGGGTCAACAAGAGACCCAGTACTTC. Translated, it gives CVWISDDRWTSGGQQETQYF.